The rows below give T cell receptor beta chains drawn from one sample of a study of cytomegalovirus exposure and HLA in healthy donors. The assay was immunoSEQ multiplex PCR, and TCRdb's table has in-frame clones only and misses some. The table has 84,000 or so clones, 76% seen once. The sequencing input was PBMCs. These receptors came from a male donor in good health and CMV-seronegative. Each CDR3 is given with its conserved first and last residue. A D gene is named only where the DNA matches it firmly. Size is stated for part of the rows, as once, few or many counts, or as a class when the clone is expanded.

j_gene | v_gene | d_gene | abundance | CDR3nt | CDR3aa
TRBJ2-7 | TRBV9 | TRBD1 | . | TGTGCCAGCAGCGACACAGGGGCTCCCGGCTACGAGCAGTACTTC | CASSDTGAPGYEQYF
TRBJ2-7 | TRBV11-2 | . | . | TGTGCCAGCAGCTTGGGACATCCTGACTACGAGCAGTACTTC | CASSLGHPDYEQYF
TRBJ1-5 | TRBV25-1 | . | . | TGTGCCAGCAGTGAATGGGGGGGTGGCGATCAGCCCCAGCATTTT | CASSEWGGGDQPQHF
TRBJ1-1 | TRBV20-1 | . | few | TGCAGTGCGGAGGGGAAACCTGAAGCTTTCTTT | CSAEGKPEAFF
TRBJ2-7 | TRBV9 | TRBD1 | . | TGTGCCAGCAGCGGGACAGGGCTCTACGAGCAGTACTTC | CASSGTGLYEQYF
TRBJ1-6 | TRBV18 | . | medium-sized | TGTGCCAGCTCACCCTCGGGATCCCATTCACCCCTCCACTTT | CASSPSGSHSPLHF
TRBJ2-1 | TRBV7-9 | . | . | TGTGCCAGCAGCTTTGCAGAACGCAATGAGCAGTTCTTC | CASSFAERNEQFF
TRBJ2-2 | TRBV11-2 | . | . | TGTGCCAGCAGCTTAGAAACTAGGTCGGTGACCGGGGAGCTGTTTTTT | CASSLETRSVTGELFF
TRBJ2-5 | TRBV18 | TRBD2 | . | TGTGCCAGCTCCCTCAGAGCGGGGGCGGAAGAGACCCAGTACTTC | CASSLRAGAEETQYF
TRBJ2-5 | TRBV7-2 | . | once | TGTGCCAGCAGCTTAGTTAAAGAGACCCAGTACTTC | CASSLVKETQYF
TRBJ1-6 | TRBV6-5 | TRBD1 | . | TGTGCCACCAGGACAGGGTCCTATAATTCACCCCTCCACTTT | CATRTGSYNSPLHF
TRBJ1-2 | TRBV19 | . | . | TGTGCCAGTAGAACACAGGGTCGGGGAAACTATGGCTACACCTTC | CASRTQGRGNYGYTF
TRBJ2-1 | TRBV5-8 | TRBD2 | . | TGTGCCAGCACCACCGGAAGTGGACTAGCGATCTACAATGAGCAGTTCTTC | CASTTGSGLAIYNEQFF
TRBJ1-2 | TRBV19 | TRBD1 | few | TGTGCCAGTAGTCCGGACAGGGACTATGGCTACACCTTC | CASSPDRDYGYTF
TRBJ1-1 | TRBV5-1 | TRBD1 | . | TGCGCCAGCAGCCTGGGACAGGCTATCACTGAAGCTTTCTTT | CASSLGQAITEAFF
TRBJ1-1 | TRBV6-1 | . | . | TGTGCCAGCAGTAGAGGCCATCAAACGGTCGCGCGAGCTTTCTTT | CASSRGHQTVARAFF
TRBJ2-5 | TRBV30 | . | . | TGTGCCTGGAGTGTGAGCCAAGAGACCCAGTACTTC | CAWSVSQETQYF
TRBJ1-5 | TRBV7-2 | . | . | TGTGCCAGCAGCTCAGCCGATCAGCCCCAGCATTTT | CASSSADQPQHF
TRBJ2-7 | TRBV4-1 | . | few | TGCGCCAGCAGCCAGGACGCCGGGACTGCGGTAGGCGAGCAGTACTTC | CASSQDAGTAVGEQYF
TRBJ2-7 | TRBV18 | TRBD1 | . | TGTGCCAGCTCACGGACAGGGGCACTCGAGCAGTACTTC | CASSRTGALEQYF
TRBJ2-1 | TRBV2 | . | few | TGTGCCAGCAGTGCGTACAATGAGCAGTTCTTC | CASSAYNEQFF
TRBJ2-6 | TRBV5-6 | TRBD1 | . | TGTGCCAGCAGCTCACCGGACAGGCCCTCTGGGGCCAACGTCCTGACTTTC | CASSSPDRPSGANVLTF
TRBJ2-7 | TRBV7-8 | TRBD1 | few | TGTGCCAGCAGCTTGGGACAGTACGAGCAGTACTTC | CASSLGQYEQYF
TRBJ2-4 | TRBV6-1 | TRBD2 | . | TGTGCCAGCAGTGAAGGATGGGGGGGAGCCAAAAACATTCAGTACTTC | CASSEGWGGAKNIQYF
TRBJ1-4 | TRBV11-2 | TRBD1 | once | TGTGCCGGACAGGGGACAGATGAAAAACTGTTTTTT | CAGQGTDEKLFF
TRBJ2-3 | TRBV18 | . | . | TGTGCCAGCTCCCTCGTTAGCACAGATACGCAGTATTTT | CASSLVSTDTQYF
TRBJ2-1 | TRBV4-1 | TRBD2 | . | TGCGCCAGCAGATCGAACCCGGGGGGGGACTACAATGAGCAGTTCTTC | CASRSNPGGDYNEQFF
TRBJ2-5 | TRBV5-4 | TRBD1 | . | TGTGCCAGCAGCGCGGACAGGGGGTTTGAGACCCAGTACTTC | CASSADRGFETQYF
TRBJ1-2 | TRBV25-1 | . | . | TGTGCCAGCAGTGAATCTCAGGGGCAGGATAAACACCACTATGGCTACACCTTC | CASSESQGQDKHHYGYTF
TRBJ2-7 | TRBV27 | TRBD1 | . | TGTGCCAGCAGTCTACTCGGGACAGTCCCCTACGAGCAGTACTTC | CASSLLGTVPYEQYF
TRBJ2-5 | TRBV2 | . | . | TGTGCCAGCAGTCGGGAGACCCAGTACTTC | CASSRETQYF